Listed below are T cell receptor beta chains from one sample, sequenced in a study of blood T cell repertoires in COVID-19. Sequenced by immunoSEQ multiplex PCR; TCRdb stores in-frame clones only, minus some. The table lists roughly 270,000 clones, approximately 78% of them singletons, with 4.5% to 6% in the top ten. The sequencing sample was made of PBMCs or T cells enriched from blood (not recorded which). These receptors all come from a man aged 40-49 years who had been exposed to COVID-19. Each CDR3 is given with its conserved first and last residue. The order of the fields is D gene, V gene, J gene, clone size, CDR3 DNA, CDR3 protein. D genes are given only for firm matches. The size of a clone is reported for some rows only, either as once, few or many, or as a class for expanded clones.

d_call: -
v_call: TRBV5-5
j_call: TRBJ1-1
clone_size: -
cdr3_nt: TGTGCCAGCAGCCTCGGAGGGAACACTGAAGCTTTCTTT
cdr3_aa: CASSLGGNTEAFF

d_call: -
v_call: TRBV9
j_call: TRBJ1-4
clone_size: -
cdr3_nt: TGTGCCAGCAGCGTAGCCCAAAGTGACAGCCTAGTTTTT
cdr3_aa: CASSVAQSDSLVF

d_call: TRBD1
v_call: TRBV5-6
j_call: TRBJ2-2
clone_size: -
cdr3_nt: TGTGCCAGCAGCTTCGGGACAGGGGGCACCGGGGAGCTGTTTTTT
cdr3_aa: CASSFGTGGTGELFF

d_call: -
v_call: TRBV11-3
j_call: TRBJ2-5
clone_size: few
cdr3_nt: TGTGCCAGCAGCTTAGGCACGATGGAGTACCAAGAGACCCAGTACTTC
cdr3_aa: CASSLGTMEYQETQYF

d_call: TRBD2
v_call: TRBV5-4
j_call: TRBJ2-3
clone_size: -
cdr3_nt: TGTGCCAGCAGCGAACGACTAGCGGGAGCAGATACGCAGTATTTT
cdr3_aa: CASSERLAGADTQYF

d_call: -
v_call: TRBV5-6
j_call: TRBJ2-7
clone_size: -
cdr3_nt: TGTGCCAGCAGCTTCTTCAGCGACTTCGAGCAGTACTTC
cdr3_aa: CASSFFSDFEQYF

d_call: -
v_call: TRBV7-9
j_call: TRBJ2-7
clone_size: once
cdr3_nt: TGTGCCAGCAGCTCGGGTCCTGAGGGAACGGGGGAGCAGTACTTC
cdr3_aa: CASSSGPEGTGEQYF

d_call: TRBD2
v_call: TRBV7-3
j_call: TRBJ2-1
clone_size: -
cdr3_nt: TGTGCCAGCAGCTTAAGGGGCGGGAGCGGTACTAATGAGCAGTTCTTC
cdr3_aa: CASSLRGGSGTNEQFF

d_call: TRBD1
v_call: TRBV28
j_call: TRBJ1-2
clone_size: -
cdr3_nt: TGTGCCAGCAGTTTGGGGACAGCCAACTATGGCTACACCTTC
cdr3_aa: CASSLGTANYGYTF

d_call: -
v_call: TRBV9
j_call: TRBJ2-1
clone_size: few
cdr3_nt: TGTGCCAGCAGCGAAACGATAGGACACTACAATGAGCAGTTCTTC
cdr3_aa: CASSETIGHYNEQFF

d_call: TRBD1
v_call: TRBV19
j_call: TRBJ1-2
clone_size: few
cdr3_nt: TGTGCCAGTAGGGGGACAGGGGGCGAAAACTATCGAGGCTACACCTTC
cdr3_aa: CASRGTGGENYRGYTF

d_call: -
v_call: TRBV7-9
j_call: TRBJ2-7
clone_size: -
cdr3_nt: TGTGCCAGCAGCTTAGGGCAGTATCAGGGCGAGCAGTACTTC
cdr3_aa: CASSLGQYQGEQYF

d_call: TRBD2
v_call: TRBV10-3
j_call: TRBJ2-2
clone_size: once
cdr3_nt: TGTGCCACCAAGACAGCGGGAGGGCTTAGGGAGCTGTTTTTT
cdr3_aa: CATKTAGGLRELFF

d_call: -
v_call: TRBV9
j_call: TRBJ1-3
clone_size: -
cdr3_nt: TGTGCCAGCAGCCCCTATCAGGGCTCTGGAAACACCATATATTTT
cdr3_aa: CASSPYQGSGNTIYF

d_call: TRBD2
v_call: TRBV11-2
j_call: TRBJ2-7
clone_size: few
cdr3_nt: TGTGCCAGCAGCTTAGCGGCGGGGGGGGCCTACGAGCAGTACTTC
cdr3_aa: CASSLAAGGAYEQYF

d_call: -
v_call: TRBV27
j_call: TRBJ2-5
clone_size: -
cdr3_nt: TGTGCCAGCAGTTTTGGCAGAGGGGAGACCCAGTACTTC
cdr3_aa: CASSFGRGETQYF

d_call: TRBD1
v_call: TRBV5-1
j_call: TRBJ1-4
clone_size: few
cdr3_nt: TGCGCCAGCAGCCCGGGACAGGGAGGGGAAAAACTGTTTTTT
cdr3_aa: CASSPGQGGEKLFF

d_call: -
v_call: TRBV6-5
j_call: TRBJ1-4
clone_size: few
cdr3_nt: TGTGCCAGCATGGGGGCGAATGATGAAAAACTGTTTTTT
cdr3_aa: CASMGANDEKLFF

d_call: -
v_call: TRBV5-1
j_call: TRBJ1-1
clone_size: -
cdr3_nt: TGCGCCAGCAGCCTGGATGAGGGTATTAAAACTGAAGCTTTCTTT
cdr3_aa: CASSLDEGIKTEAFF

d_call: -
v_call: TRBV6-1
j_call: TRBJ2-7
clone_size: -
cdr3_nt: TGTGCCAGCAGTGACCGGAACAGGGCGGCCTACGAGCAGTACTTC
cdr3_aa: CASSDRNRAAYEQYF

d_call: TRBD1
v_call: TRBV3-1/TRBV3-2
j_call: TRBJ1-3
clone_size: -
cdr3_nt: TGTGCCAGCAGATTAGACCAGGGGGCGCGAGCTGGAAACACCATATATTTT
cdr3_aa: CASRLDQGARAGNTIYF

d_call: -
v_call: TRBV28
j_call: TRBJ2-5
clone_size: few
cdr3_nt: TGTGCCAGCAGTTTTAGTTCAGAGACCCAGTACTTC
cdr3_aa: CASSFSSETQYF

d_call: -
v_call: TRBV11-3
j_call: TRBJ1-1
clone_size: once
cdr3_nt: TGTGCCAGCAGCTCCCGGGGGGGGACAGAAGCTTTCTTT
cdr3_aa: CASSSRGGTEAFF

d_call: TRBD2
v_call: TRBV2
j_call: TRBJ2-7
clone_size: -
cdr3_nt: TGTGCCAGCCAGCGGGGCGGGAGCCAGTACGAGCAGTACTTC
cdr3_aa: CASQRGGSQYEQYF

d_call: TRBD1
v_call: TRBV5-1
j_call: TRBJ2-7
clone_size: -
cdr3_nt: TGCGCCAGCAGCTTGGCTGGACAGGCCTACGAGCAGTACTTC
cdr3_aa: CASSLAGQAYEQYF

d_call: -
v_call: TRBV7-6
j_call: TRBJ1-5
clone_size: -
cdr3_nt: TGTGCCAGCAGCTTACGGTCAGGGGTGGGCAATCAGCCCCAGCATTTT
cdr3_aa: CASSLRSGVGNQPQHF

d_call: TRBD1
v_call: TRBV28
j_call: TRBJ1-1
clone_size: once
cdr3_nt: TGTGCCAGCAGTTTGCGGGGGGACAGGGGAGTTCCCGGACTCCTCGATCATGAAGCTTTCTTT
cdr3_aa: CASSLRGDRGVPGLLDHEAFF

d_call: TRBD1
v_call: TRBV5-1
j_call: TRBJ2-5
clone_size: -
cdr3_nt: TGCGCCAGCAGCTTGGGGACAGGGAGACCGGGAGCTGGGGAGACCCAGTACTTC
cdr3_aa: CASSLGTGRPGAGETQYF

d_call: -
v_call: TRBV11-2
j_call: TRBJ1-3
clone_size: -
cdr3_nt: TGTGCCAGCAGCTTAGAAGGGGCAGGTTCCATATATTTT
cdr3_aa: CASSLEGAGSIYF

d_call: -
v_call: TRBV7-2
j_call: TRBJ2-5
clone_size: -
cdr3_nt: TGTGCCAGCAGCCAACGGGGTTTGGAGACCCAGTACTTC
cdr3_aa: CASSQRGLETQYF

d_call: TRBD1
v_call: TRBV7-2
j_call: TRBJ2-1
clone_size: -
cdr3_nt: TGTGCCAGCAGCTTAGCCGGACAGGGATTGGGGTATGAGCAGTTCTTC
cdr3_aa: CASSLAGQGLGYEQFF

d_call: TRBD1
v_call: TRBV11-3
j_call: TRBJ1-1
clone_size: few
cdr3_nt: TGTGCCAGCAGCTTAGCCGGGTTACAGGGGGTCACTGAAGCTTTCTTT
cdr3_aa: CASSLAGLQGVTEAFF

d_call: TRBD2
v_call: TRBV19
j_call: TRBJ2-2
clone_size: -
cdr3_nt: TGTGCCAGTAGTCCAGGGCGGGAGCACACCGGGGAGCTGTTTTTT
cdr3_aa: CASSPGREHTGELFF

d_call: -
v_call: TRBV3-1/TRBV3-2
j_call: TRBJ1-2
clone_size: once
cdr3_nt: TGTGCCAGCAGCCCCAGGGGTAACTATGGCTACACCTTC
cdr3_aa: CASSPRGNYGYTF

d_call: -
v_call: TRBV7-9
j_call: TRBJ2-7
clone_size: -
cdr3_nt: TGTGCCAGCAGCCCTTGGGGGGGCACCTACGAGCAGTACTTC
cdr3_aa: CASSPWGGTYEQYF

d_call: TRBD2
v_call: TRBV3-1/TRBV3-2
j_call: TRBJ2-1
clone_size: -
cdr3_nt: TGTGCCAGCAGCCGGGGGACTAGCGGGAGGGTTGTCTTC
cdr3_aa: CASSRGTSGRVVF

d_call: TRBD1
v_call: TRBV6-2/TRBV6-3
j_call: TRBJ2-5
clone_size: -
cdr3_nt: TGTGCCAGCAGCCAGGGGGCGGGGAACCTCCAAGAGACCCAGTACTTC
cdr3_aa: CASSQGAGNLQETQYF

d_call: -
v_call: TRBV21-1
j_call: TRBJ2-7
clone_size: -
cdr3_nt: TGTGCCAGCAGCAAATGTAGGACTAGCGGGGAGTACGAGCAGTACTTC
cdr3_aa: CASSKCRTSGEYEQYF

d_call: -
v_call: TRBV3-1/TRBV3-2
j_call: TRBJ1-1
clone_size: -
cdr3_nt: TGTGCCAGCAGCCCCCGCCCGGGGGGAACGGACACTGAAGCTTTCTTT
cdr3_aa: CASSPRPGGTDTEAFF

d_call: -
v_call: TRBV6-5
j_call: TRBJ1-2
clone_size: -
cdr3_nt: TGTGCCAGCAGAGGCGGGGGTTATGGCTACACCTTC
cdr3_aa: CASRGGGYGYTF

d_call: -
v_call: TRBV6-6
j_call: TRBJ1-2
clone_size: -
cdr3_nt: TGTGCCAGCAGTTACGATTCGCCCCGGGAAGGCTACACCTTC
cdr3_aa: CASSYDSPREGYTF